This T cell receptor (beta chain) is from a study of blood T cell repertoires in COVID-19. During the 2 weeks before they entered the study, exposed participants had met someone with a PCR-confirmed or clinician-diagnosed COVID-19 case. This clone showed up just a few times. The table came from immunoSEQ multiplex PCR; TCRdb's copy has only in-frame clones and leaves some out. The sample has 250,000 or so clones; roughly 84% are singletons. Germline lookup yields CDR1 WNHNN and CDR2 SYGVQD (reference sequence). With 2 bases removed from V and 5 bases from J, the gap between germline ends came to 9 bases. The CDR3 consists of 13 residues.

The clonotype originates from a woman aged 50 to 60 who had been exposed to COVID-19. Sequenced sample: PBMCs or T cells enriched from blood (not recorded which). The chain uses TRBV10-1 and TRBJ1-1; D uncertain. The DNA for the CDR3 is TGCGCCAGCAGTGAGCCGGGGAGAACTGAAGCTTTCTTT. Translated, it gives CASSEPGRTEAFF.